This record concerns one T cell receptor beta chain sequence. Its antigen is currently unknown. Stated time point: week 23, last vaccination. The vaccine gave 300 ug of a 20-mer mutant IDH1 peptide subcutaneously per dose. Newly diagnosed WHO grade 3 or 4 IDH1-mutant, ATRX-lost astrocytomas were identified in the donors. Profiled with immunoSEQ multiplex PCR; TCRdb holds only in-frame clones, not every one. The repertoire holds 35,000 to 50,000 clones, with 65% to 85% as singletons. This record comes from a study of a mutant IDH1 vaccine in newly diagnosed glioma. The V end was cut by 7 bases, the J end by 5 bases, with 28 bases between. The CDR3 is 18 residues long. Germline V lookup: CDR1 SGHDT, CDR2 YYEEEE.

The sample consisted of PBMCs, taken from a glioma patient whose treatment included an IDH1 peptide vaccine. This chain connects TRBV5-6 to TRBJ1-5; D not resolved. The clonotype was recovered from a woman aged 18-29 years with glioma. Some clones in this sample may be carry-over from other donors' samples. The CDR3 here is CASARANVEVEGDQPQHF. The CDR3 coding sequence is TGTGCCAGCGCCCGGGCAAACGTTGAGGTGGAGGGAGATCAGCCCCAGCATTTT.